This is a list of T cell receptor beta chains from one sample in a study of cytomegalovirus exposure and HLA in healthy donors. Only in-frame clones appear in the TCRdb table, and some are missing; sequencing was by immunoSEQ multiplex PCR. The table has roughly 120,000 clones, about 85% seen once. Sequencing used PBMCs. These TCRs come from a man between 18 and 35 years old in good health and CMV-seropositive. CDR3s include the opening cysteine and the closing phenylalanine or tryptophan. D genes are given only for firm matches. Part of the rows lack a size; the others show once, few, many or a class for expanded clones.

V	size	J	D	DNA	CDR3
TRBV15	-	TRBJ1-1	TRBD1	TGTGCCACCAGCAGCACCCCCGGGACAGTCGGCACTGAAGCTTTCTTT	CATSSTPGTVGTEAFF
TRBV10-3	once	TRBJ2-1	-	TGTGCCATCAGATTAGCCCTTAGCAATGAGCAGTTCTTC	CAIRLALSNEQFF
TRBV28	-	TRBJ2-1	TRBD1	TGTGCCATATCTCAGGGGGCGAGTGCCAATGAGCAGTTCTTC	CAISQGASANEQFF
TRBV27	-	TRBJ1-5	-	TGTGCCAGCAGCCCAAACCCGGGACACCCAAGGGATCAGCCCCAGCATTTT	CASSPNPGHPRDQPQHF
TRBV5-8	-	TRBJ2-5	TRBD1	TGTGCCAGCCGGGACAGGGTTTCAGAGACCCAGTACTTC	CASRDRVSETQYF
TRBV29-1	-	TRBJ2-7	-	TGCAGCGTTTCCGGCGAGACAGCGTCCCTCTACGAGCAGTACTTC	CSVSGETASLYEQYF
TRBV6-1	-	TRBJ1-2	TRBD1	TGTGCCAGCAGTGAAAGTCTAACAGGGGAATATGGCTACACCTTC	CASSESLTGEYGYTF
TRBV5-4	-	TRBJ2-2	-	TGTGCCAGCAGCTTGCCCAACAGGGCGGAGACCGGGGAGCTGTTTTTT	CASSLPNRAETGELFF
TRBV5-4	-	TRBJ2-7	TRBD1	TGTGCCAGCAGCCTGGCGACAGGGTTAAACGAGCAGTACTTC	CASSLATGLNEQYF
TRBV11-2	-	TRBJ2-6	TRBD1	TGTGCCAGCAGCCTCCTGACAGGGGCCCGCTCTGGGGCCAACGTCCTGACTTTC	CASSLLTGARSGANVLTF
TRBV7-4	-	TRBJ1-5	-	TGTGCCAGCAGCTTAGCGAGTCAGCCCCAGCATTTT	CASSLASQPQHF
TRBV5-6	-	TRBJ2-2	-	TGTGCCAGCAGCTTGCTCCTAGCTGGGACCGGGGAGCTGTTTTTT	CASSLLLAGTGELFF
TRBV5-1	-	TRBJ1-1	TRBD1	TGCGCCAGCACCGCTTGGTATACAGGGGATAACACTGAAGCTTTCTTT	CASTAWYTGDNTEAFF
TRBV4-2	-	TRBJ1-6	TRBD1	TGTGCCAGCAGCCAAGAAGAAAGGTGGGGGACAGGGGAGTATAATTCACCCCTCCACTTT	CASSQEERWGTGEYNSPLHF
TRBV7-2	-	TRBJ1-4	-	TGTGCCAGCAGCCCAACATTGGGAGGGGACGTAGAAAAACTGTTTTTT	CASSPTLGGDVEKLFF
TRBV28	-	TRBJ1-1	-	TGTGCCAGCAGTTTAGGGCAGTTTAACACTGAAGCTTTCTTT	CASSLGQFNTEAFF
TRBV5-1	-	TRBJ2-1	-	TGCGCCAGCAGCTGGGCTTTGGGCCGCAACGAGCAGTTCTTC	CASSWALGRNEQFF
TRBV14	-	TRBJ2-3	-	TGTGCCAGCAGCCAAGGGTGGACAGGCACAGATACGCAGTATTTT	CASSQGWTGTDTQYF
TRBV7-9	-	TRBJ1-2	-	TGTGCCAGCAGCTTAGGTGGTACAGACGGTTATGGCTACACCTTC	CASSLGGTDGYGYTF
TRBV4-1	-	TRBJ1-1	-	TGCGCCAGCAGCCAATACACCGGGTCCGAGGACACTGAAGCTTTCTTT	CASSQYTGSEDTEAFF
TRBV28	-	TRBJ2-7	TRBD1	TGTGCCAGCAGTTTATCTCATCAGGGGGCCTACGAGCAGTACTTC	CASSLSHQGAYEQYF
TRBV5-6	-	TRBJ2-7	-	TGTGCCAGCAGCTTTGGAGGGGTAGGAGGGTCCTACGAGCAGTACTTC	CASSFGGVGGSYEQYF